The 23 T cell receptor beta chains presented below share a single source sample, sequenced in a study of PD-L1 blockade in urothelial cancer. TCRdb's copy holds only in-frame clones and misses some; the assay was immunoSEQ multiplex PCR. Here the sample spans 50,000 to 55,000 clones, approximately 77% being singletons. The material was PBMCs, obtained around atezolizumab (anti-PD-L1) treatment. The origin of the receptors is a man aged 65-85 years with urothelial cancer.

The chain carries TRBV4-3 and TRBJ2-6; D call uncertain. V was clipped by 1 base and J by 1 base, with 5 bases between them. Germline CDR1 and CDR2: LGHNA and YSLEER. There are 15 residues in the CDR3. The CDR3 reads CASSQVLSGANVLTF. The CDR3 DNA sequence: TGCGCCAGCAGCCAAGTGTTATCTGGGGCCAACGTCCTGACTTTC.

This clone was detected once. The chain has TRBV27 and TRBJ1-4; D call uncertain. CDR1 is MNHEY and CDR2 is SMNVEV in the germline V gene (reference sequence). The CDR3 sequence is 14 residues long. Deletions cut 5 bases from V and 6 bases from J, with 13 bases between. The CDR3 reads CASSIRPGDEKLFF. The DNA for the CDR3 is TGTGCCAGCAGTATCCGACCGGGAGATGAAAAACTGTTTTTT.

The chain uses TRBV9 and TRBJ2-3; 8 nucleotides align to TRBD1. Germline V gene sequence: CDR1 SGDLS, CDR2 YYNGEE. The CDR3 runs to 14 residues. J was trimmed by 11 bases and V by 4 bases; bases with no gene match: 12. The CDR3 region is CASSFGTGPEGQYF. CDR3 DNA: TGTGCCAGCAGCTTCGGGACAGGCCCCGAGGGGCAGTATTTT.

The chain couples TRBV29-1 to TRBJ2-1, with 7 bases lining up with TRBD1. The J segment lost 4 bases and the V segment lost 3 bases, leaving 0 bases of the junction unmatched. CDR3 length: 12 amino acids. Germline loops: CDR1 SQVTM, CDR2 ANQGSEA. The CDR3 sequence is CSVEGQYNEQFF. DNA for the CDR3: TGCAGCGTTGAGGGACAGTACAATGAGCAGTTCTTC.

The rearrangement joins TRBV9 to TRBJ1-5; 7 bases map to TRBD1. Germline V CDR1 and CDR2: SGDLS, YYNGEE. V dropped 9 bases and J dropped 4; count of bases not matched to a gene: 13. CDR3 size: 15 residues. The CDR3 loop is CATVRRDRANQPQHF. The CDR3 nucleotides read TGTGCCACCGTAAGGCGAGACAGGGCAAATCAGCCCCAGCATTTT.

This clone was observed a handful of times. The gene calls are TRBV21-1 and TRBJ2-1; the table's D gene call, TRBD2, was not cross checked with the DNA. TRBV21-1 has pseudogene status. This CDR3 comprises 17 residues. The DNA of the CDR3 is TGTGCCAGCAGCGGGAGGACTAGCGGGAGAAATTACAATGAGCAGTTCTTC. Translation gives CASSGRTSGRNYNEQFF.

The chain links TRBV12-5 to TRBJ2-3, with 11 bases matching TRBD2. V lost 2 bases, J lost 5 bases, and 12 bases stayed unmatched. The CDR3 totals 18 residues. Germline V gene data show CDR1 as LGHNT and CDR2 as FRNRAP. The chain's CDR3 is CASGLMASGRPRGDTQYF. The CDR3 DNA reads as TGTGCTAGTGGTTTGATGGCTAGCGGGAGGCCACGGGGAGATACGCAGTATTTT.

This chain uses TRBV7-3 with TRBJ2-1; 14 bases agree with TRBD2. Trimming took 8 bases from V and 3 from J; bases not matched to a gene: 0. CDR1 is SGHTA, CDR2 FQGTGA, per germline. There are 14 residues in the CDR3. The DNA for the CDR3 is TGTGCCAGCGGACTAGCGGGAGGCTACAATGAGCAGTTCTTC. Translated: CASGLAGGYNEQFF.

V is TRBV5-4 and J is TRBJ1-2, with D uncertain. The CDR3 is made up of 15 amino acids. V shed 0 bases and J shed 6 bases, with 15 bases lying between them. Per germline, CDR1 SGHNT and CDR2 YYREEE (reference sequence). This CDR3 reads CASSLVRGGEDGYTF. Written as DNA, the CDR3 is TGTGCCAGCAGCTTGGTACGGGGAGGTGAGGATGGCTACACCTTC.

V gene TRBV19 combines with J gene TRBJ2-1; tentative D call: TRBD1 (5 bases). Germline V gives CDR1 LNHDA, CDR2 SQIVND (reference sequence). CDR3 length equals 14 residues. V lost 2 bases and J lost 3, with 8 bases in between. Here the CDR3 reads CASSIIGDYNEQFF. In nucleotides, the CDR3 is TGTGCCAGTAGTATAATAGGGGACTACAATGAGCAGTTCTTC.

The V and J genes are TRBV7-2 and TRBJ1-2; 7 bases line up with TRBD1. In germline, CDR1 is SGHTA, CDR2 FQGNSA. V dropped 5 bases and J dropped 6; count of bases not matched to a gene: 12. This CDR3 is built from 15 residues. The DNA of the CDR3 is TGTGCCAGCAGCCCTCTGGTTGGAGGGGGCGATGGCTACACCTTC. Translated, it gives CASSPLVGGGDGYTF.

The V and J genes are TRBV11-3 and TRBJ2-2, with D uncertain. V was cut by 2 bases and J by 4 bases, with 8 bases left in between. The CDR3 totals 14 residues. Germline CDR1 is SGHNT and CDR2 is YENEEA. CDR3 bases: TGTGCCAGCAGCTTAACGGCGGCCACCGGGGAGCTGTTTTTT. Encoded protein: CASSLTAATGELFF. The whole variable domain, filled in from reference TRBV11-3 and TRBJ2-2, reads EAGVVQSPRYKIIEKKQPVAFWCNPISGHNTLYWYLQNLGQGPELLIRYENEEAVDDSQLPKDRFSAERLKGVDSTLKIQPAELGDSAVYLCASSLTAATGELFFGEGSRLTVL.

The chain uses TRBV7-3 and TRBJ2-1; 7 nucleotides agree with TRBD1. From germline, CDR1 is SGHTA and CDR2 FQGTGA. The CDR3 runs 15 residues. V shed 4 bases and J 6 bases; nucleotides not matched to a gene: 9. The DNA of the CDR3 is TGTGCCAGCAGCTATGACAGGGCGAATATCAATGAGCAGTTCTTC. Its protein product is CASSYDRANINEQFF.

In its sample, this clone was seen once. The chain recombines TRBV28 with TRBJ2-7; a weak D match, TRBD1 (6 bases). This CDR3 comprises 13 residues. V lost 2 bases and J 3 bases, leaving 8 bases between the germline ends. CDR1 and CDR2 from the germline V gene are MDHEN and SYDVKM. CDR3 in amino acids: CASSLGQYYEQYF. Here the CDR3 DNA reads TGTGCCAGCAGTTTAGGACAGTACTACGAGCAGTACTTC. The complete variable domain, with remaining parts taken from reference TRBV28 and TRBJ2-7, reads DVKVTQSSRYLVKRTGEKVFLECVQDMDHENMFWYRQDPGLGLRLIYFSYDVKMKEKGDIPEGYSVSREKKERFSLILESASTNQTSMYLCASSLGQYYEQYFGPGTRLTVT.

V gene TRBV27 combines with J gene TRBJ1-1; 9 nucleotides match TRBD1. The germline gives CDR1 MNHEY, CDR2 SMNVEV (reference sequence). The length of the CDR3 is 16 residues. V shed 3 bases, J shed 4 bases, and the junction held 9 bases outside the gene matches. In DNA, the CDR3 is TGTGCCAGCAGTTTTAAGGGGACAGGGAGGACCACTGAAGCTTTCTTT. Protein product: CASSFKGTGRTTEAFF.

The chain carries TRBV28 and TRBJ2-6; possibly TRBD1 for D (6 bases). This CDR3 contains 16 residues. CDR1 is MDHEN, CDR2 SYDVKM, per germline. The V gene lost 6 bases and the J gene lost 1 base, with 13 bases spanning the gap. The DNA for the CDR3 is TGTGCCAGCAGGCAGGGGATAATTTCTGGGGCCAACGTCCTGACTTTC. Amino acids: CASRQGIISGANVLTF.

The CDR3 coding sequence is TGCGCCAGCAGCTCGAGGACAGGGGGTGGCGTAGGCTACACCTTC. Its protein product is CASSSRTGGGVGYTF. The chain recombines TRBV5-1 with TRBJ1-2; 10 nucleotides agree with TRBD1. CDR1 SGHRS and CDR2 YFSETQ come from the germline V gene. CDR3 size: 15 residues. J lost 8 bases, V lost 3 bases, and 10 bases had no gene match.

The rearrangement uses TRBV7-2 and TRBJ2-3; D possibly corresponds to TRBD1 (5 bases). There are 13 residues in the CDR3. V was pared by 7 bases and J by 4 bases, with 12 bases between. Germline lookup yields CDR1 SGHTA and CDR2 FQGNSA. CDR3 nucleotides: TGTGCCAGCACCCCCAGGGTAGCAGATACGCAGTATTTT. This encodes CASTPRVADTQYF. Full variable domain (rest looked up from reference TRBV7-2 and TRBJ2-3): GAGVSQSPSNKVTEKGKDVELRCDPISGHTALYWYRQSLGQGLEFLIYFQGNSAPDKSGLPSDRFSAERTGGSVSTLTIQRTQQEDSAVYLCASTPRVADTQYFGPGTRLTVL.

V gene TRBV7-2 combines with J gene TRBJ2-5; 15 nucleotides align to TRBD2. The junction had 6 bases not matched to a gene; V was cut back by 6 bases and J by 4 bases. The CDR3 contains 16 residues. Germline loops: CDR1 SGHTA, CDR2 FQGNSA. This CDR3 is CASRGRTSGRGETQYF. Written as DNA, the CDR3 is TGTGCCAGCAGAGGACGGACTAGCGGGAGGGGAGAGACCCAGTACTTC.

The CDR3 loop reads CASSFHRQGSGNTIYF. The CDR3 nucleotides read TGTGCCAGCAGTTTCCACCGACAGGGTTCGGGAAACACCATATATTTT. The chain carries TRBV6-5 and TRBJ1-3; 7 bases line up with TRBD1. Trimming took 4 bases from V and 4 from J; bases not matched to a gene: 10. This CDR3 has 16 residues. CDR1 MNHEY and CDR2 SVGAGI come from the germline V gene.

The chain has TRBV7-2 and TRBJ2-7; 7 bases are a match to TRBD1. CDR3 length: 15 amino acids. Germline V gene lookup returns CDR1 SGHTA and CDR2 FQGNSA. The ends lost 1 base at V and 2 bases at J; junction bases unmatched: 5. The CDR3 region is CASSLDWQGAYEQYF. The CDR3 DNA reads TGTGCCAGCAGCTTAGATTGGCAGGGGGCCTACGAGCAGTACTTC.

This chain uses TRBV7-9 with TRBJ1-1; 9 nucleotides match TRBD1. CDR3 size: 13 residues. V was pared by 11 bases and J by 5 bases, with 9 bases of the junction left unmatched. Germline CDR1 reads SEHNR; CDR2 reads FQNEAQ (reference sequence). The CDR3 DNA reads TGTGCCGTACAGGACAGGGGAGAGACTGAAGCTTTCTTT. This encodes CAVQDRGETEAFF.

The chain is built from TRBV2 and TRBJ1-1; 10 bases line up with TRBD1. The ends lost 5 bases at V and 4 bases at J; junction bases unmatched: 1. The CDR3 covers 13 residues. Looked up from germline, CDR1 is SNHLY and CDR2 is FYNNEI. This CDR3 is CASSRTGGTEAFF. The DNA of the CDR3 is TGTGCCAGCAGTCGGACAGGGGGCACTGAAGCTTTCTTT.